This is a list of T cell receptor beta chains from one sample in a study of shared clonotypes between healthy human individuals. Clones were read by immunoSEQ multiplex PCR, and TCRdb kept only the in-frame ones, dropping some. The repertoire consists of fewer than 650,000 clones, with about 80% occurring once and the leading ten covering approximately 12%. The material sequenced was PBMCs. Every receptor here comes from a woman in her thirties or forties in good health. Some clones in this sample may be carry-over from other donors' samples. The CDR3 runs from the conserved cysteine through the conserved F or W. The order of the fields is J gene, clone size, V gene, D gene, CDR3 protein, CDR3 DNA. The D gene is left open where the match is weak. Size values are once, few and many counts, or a class for expanded clones, and some rows have none.

J: TRBJ1-2; size: .; V: TRBV18; D: .; CDR3: CASSPRQELYGYTF; DNA: TGTGCCAGCTCACCCAGACAGGAGTTGTATGGCTACACCTTC
J: TRBJ2-7; size: few; V: TRBV7-8; D: TRBD1; CDR3: CASSSDRVGYEQYF; DNA: TGTGCCAGCAGCTCCGACAGGGTGGGCTACGAGCAGTACTTC
J: TRBJ2-2; size: .; V: TRBV18; D: .; CDR3: CASSQEVPNTGELFF; DNA: TGTGCCAGCTCACAAGAAGTACCGAACACCGGGGAGCTGTTTTTT
J: TRBJ2-3; size: .; V: TRBV6-1; D: .; CDR3: CASSFTADTQYF; DNA: TGTGCCAGCAGTTTTACGGCAGATACGCAGTATTTT
J: TRBJ2-3; size: .; V: TRBV30; D: .; CDR3: CAWSEGLIGTQYF; DNA: TGTGCCTGGAGTGAGGGCCTTATCGGCACGCAGTATTTT
J: TRBJ1-1; size: .; V: TRBV7-3; D: .; CDR3: CASSSRGEGRDEAFF; DNA: TGTGCCAGCAGCTCCCGGGGCGAGGGGAGGGATGAAGCTTTCTTT
J: TRBJ2-1; size: .; V: TRBV4-2; D: .; CDR3: CASSQDLIGYEQFF; DNA: TGTGCCAGCAGCCAAGATCTAATTGGTTATGAGCAGTTCTTC
J: TRBJ2-7; size: .; V: TRBV21-1; D: .; CDR3: CASSPLELGGRSYEQYF; DNA: TGTGCCAGCAGCCCCCTAGAGTTGGGGGGGAGGTCCTACGAGCAGTACTTC
J: TRBJ2-3; size: .; V: TRBV30; D: .; CDR3: CACPRGDTQYF; DNA: TGTGCCTGTCCTAGAGGGGATACGCAGTATTTT
J: TRBJ2-3; size: .; V: TRBV6-6; D: TRBD2; CDR3: CASSYPAGSTDTQYF; DNA: TGTGCCAGCAGTTATCCAGCGGGGAGCACAGATACGCAGTATTTT
J: TRBJ2-7; size: .; V: TRBV28; D: TRBD1; CDR3: CASSVPGQGSYEQYF; DNA: TGTGCCAGCAGTGTACCGGGACAGGGAAGTTACGAGCAGTACTTC
J: TRBJ2-7; size: .; V: TRBV7-9; D: TRBD2; CDR3: CASSSGLAAYEQYF; DNA: TGTGCCAGCAGCTCGGGACTAGCGGCCTACGAGCAGTACTTC
J: TRBJ1-2; size: .; V: TRBV28; D: .; CDR3: CASGPRGRSYGYTF; DNA: TGTGCCAGCGGCCCCCGAGGACGTTCCTATGGCTACACCTTC
J: TRBJ2-1; size: few; V: TRBV15; D: TRBD2; CDR3: CATSRDGASGNEQFF; DNA: TGTGCCACCAGCAGAGATGGCGCTAGCGGCAATGAGCAGTTCTTC
J: TRBJ1-3; size: few; V: TRBV9; D: .; CDR3: CASSVDQGGSGNTIYF; DNA: TGTGCCAGCAGCGTAGATCAGGGAGGCTCTGGAAACACCATATATTTT
J: TRBJ1-4; size: .; V: TRBV2; D: .; CDR3: CASTYAEKLFF; DNA: TGTGCCAGCACTTACGCTGAAAAACTGTTTTTT
J: TRBJ2-3; size: .; V: TRBV27; D: TRBD1; CDR3: CASRRDRVWDTQYF; DNA: TGTGCCAGCAGAAGGGACAGGGTTTGGGATACGCAGTATTTT
J: TRBJ2-7; size: once; V: TRBV5-1; D: .; CDR3: CASSPRTGDSYEQYF; DNA: TGCGCCAGCAGCCCACGCACGGGGGACAGCTACGAGCAGTACTTC